Included here is one T cell receptor beta chain sequence, with context. The entry originates in a study of blood T cell repertoires in COVID-19. On the study more broadly: Samples representing acute and convalescent COVID-19 were sourced from the United States, Italy and Spain. PBMCs, B-cell-depleted T cells, or T cells were the source of the cDNA or gDNA that made up the material.

How the authors handled the data: Researchers report that nucleated cell counts were estimated from reference gene primer amplification. Method: immunoSEQ multiplex PCR; TCRdb's copy keeps in-frame clones and lacks some. Clone size and V and J calls were adopted from that table, with D and trimming inferred from the DNA. The sample lists tens of thousands of clones; roughly 87% were seen once. This CDR3 has 17 amino acids. The germline CDR1 and CDR2 sequences are MNHEY and SVGEGT. J lost 3 bases, V lost 2 bases, and 10 bases had no gene match. The chain joins TRBV6-2 or TRBV6-3 to TRBJ2-5; 9 bases line up with TRBD2. Sequenced sample: peripheral blood. The TCR originated in a woman between 45 and 60 years old with active or convalescent COVID-19. The chain's CDR3 is CASSYLYQAGGEETQYF. As DNA, the CDR3 is TGTGCCAGCAGTTACCTTTACCAAGCGGGGGGCGAAGAGACCCAGTACTTC.